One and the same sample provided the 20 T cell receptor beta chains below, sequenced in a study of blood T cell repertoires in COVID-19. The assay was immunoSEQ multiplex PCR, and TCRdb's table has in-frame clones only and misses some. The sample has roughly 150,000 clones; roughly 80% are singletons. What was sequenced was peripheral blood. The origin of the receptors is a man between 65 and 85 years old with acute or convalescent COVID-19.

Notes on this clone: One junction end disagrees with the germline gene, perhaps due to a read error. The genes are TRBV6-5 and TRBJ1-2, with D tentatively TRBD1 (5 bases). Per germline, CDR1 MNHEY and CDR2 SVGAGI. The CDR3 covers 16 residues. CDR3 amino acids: CASSNSPGPANYGYTF. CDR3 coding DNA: TGTGCCAGCAGTAACTCCCCAGGGCCCGCTAACTATGGCTACACCTTC.

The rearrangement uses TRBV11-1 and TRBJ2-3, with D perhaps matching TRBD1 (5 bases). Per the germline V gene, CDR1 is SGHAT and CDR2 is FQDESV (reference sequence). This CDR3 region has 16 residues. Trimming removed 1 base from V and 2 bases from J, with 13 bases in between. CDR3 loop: CASSLGGGTSTDTQYF. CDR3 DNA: TGTGCCAGCAGCTTAGGGGGCGGAACCTCCACAGATACGCAGTATTTT.

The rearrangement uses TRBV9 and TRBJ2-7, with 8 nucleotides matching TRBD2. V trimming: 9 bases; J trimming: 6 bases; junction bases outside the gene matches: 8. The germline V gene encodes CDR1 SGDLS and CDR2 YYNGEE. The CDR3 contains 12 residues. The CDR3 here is CATGGLGSEQYF. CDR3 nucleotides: TGTGCCACCGGGGGACTAGGATCCGAGCAGTACTTC.

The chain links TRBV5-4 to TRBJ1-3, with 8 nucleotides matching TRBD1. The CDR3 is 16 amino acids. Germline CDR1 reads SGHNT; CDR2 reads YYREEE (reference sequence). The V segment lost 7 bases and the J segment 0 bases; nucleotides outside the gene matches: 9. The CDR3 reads CASGQQGDISGNTIYF. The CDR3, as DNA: TGTGCCAGCGGACAACAGGGGGACATCTCTGGAAACACCATATATTTT. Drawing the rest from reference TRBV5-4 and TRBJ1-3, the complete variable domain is ETGVTQSPTHLIKTRGQQVTLRCSSQSGHNTVSWYQQALGQGPQFIFQYYREEENGRGNFPPRFSGLQFPNYSSELNVNALELDDSALYLCASGQQGDISGNTIYFGEGSWLTVV.

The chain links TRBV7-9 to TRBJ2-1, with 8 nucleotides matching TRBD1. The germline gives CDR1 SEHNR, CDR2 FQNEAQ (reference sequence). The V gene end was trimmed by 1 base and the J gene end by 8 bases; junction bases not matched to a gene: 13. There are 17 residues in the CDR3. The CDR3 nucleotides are TGTGCCAGCAGCTTAGGGGTCGTCAGGGACAGGAAGGATGAGCAGTTCTTC. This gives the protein CASSLGVVRDRKDEQFF.

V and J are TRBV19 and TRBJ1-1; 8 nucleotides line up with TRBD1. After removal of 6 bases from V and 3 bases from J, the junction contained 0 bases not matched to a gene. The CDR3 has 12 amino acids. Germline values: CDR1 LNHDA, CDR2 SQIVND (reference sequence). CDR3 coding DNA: TGTGCCAGTAGGGACAGGGACACTGAAGCTTTCTTT. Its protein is CASRDRDTEAFF.

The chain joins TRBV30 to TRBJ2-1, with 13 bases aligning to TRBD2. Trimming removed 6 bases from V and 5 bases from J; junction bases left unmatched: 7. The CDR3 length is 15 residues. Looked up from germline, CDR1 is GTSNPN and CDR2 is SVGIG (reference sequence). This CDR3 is CACSGTSGTHNEQFF. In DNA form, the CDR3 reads TGTGCCTGTTCCGGGACTAGCGGGACCCACAATGAGCAGTTCTTC.

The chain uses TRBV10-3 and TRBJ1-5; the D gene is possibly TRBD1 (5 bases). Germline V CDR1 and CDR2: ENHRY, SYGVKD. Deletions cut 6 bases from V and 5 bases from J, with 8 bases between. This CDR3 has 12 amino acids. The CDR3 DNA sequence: TGTGCCATCAGCAGGGATGATCAGCCCCAGCATTTT. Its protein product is CAISRDDQPQHF.

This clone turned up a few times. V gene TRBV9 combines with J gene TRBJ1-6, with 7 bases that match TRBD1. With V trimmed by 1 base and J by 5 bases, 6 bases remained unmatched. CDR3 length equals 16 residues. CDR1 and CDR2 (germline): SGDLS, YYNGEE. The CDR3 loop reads CASSVRGQPNNSPLHF. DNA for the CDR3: TGTGCCAGCAGCGTAAGGGGGCAGCCTAATAATTCACCCCTCCACTTT.

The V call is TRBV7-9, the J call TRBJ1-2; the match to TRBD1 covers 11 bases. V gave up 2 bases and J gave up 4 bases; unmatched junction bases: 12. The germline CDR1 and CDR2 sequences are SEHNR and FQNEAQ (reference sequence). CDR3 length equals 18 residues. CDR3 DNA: TGTGCCAGCAGCTTATCCCAGTCCGGGACAGGGGGACGCTATGGCTACACCTTC. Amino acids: CASSLSQSGTGGRYGYTF.

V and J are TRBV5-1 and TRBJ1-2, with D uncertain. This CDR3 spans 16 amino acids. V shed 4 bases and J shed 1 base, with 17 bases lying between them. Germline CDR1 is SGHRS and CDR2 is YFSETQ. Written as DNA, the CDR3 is TGCGCCAGCAGCCTTGGCCTTGGTCAGAATAACTATGGCTACACCTTC. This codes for CASSLGLGQNNYGYTF.

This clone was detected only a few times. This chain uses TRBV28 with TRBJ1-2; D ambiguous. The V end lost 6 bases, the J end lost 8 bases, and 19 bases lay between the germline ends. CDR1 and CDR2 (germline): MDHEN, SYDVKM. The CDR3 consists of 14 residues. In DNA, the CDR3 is TGTGCCAGCAGCGGGGATTCCAGCGCCCGGGGCTACACCTTC. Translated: CASSGDSSARGYTF.

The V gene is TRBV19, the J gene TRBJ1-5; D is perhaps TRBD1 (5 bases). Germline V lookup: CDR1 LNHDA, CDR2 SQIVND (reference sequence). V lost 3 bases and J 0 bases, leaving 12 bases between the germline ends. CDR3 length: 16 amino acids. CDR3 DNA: TGTGCCAGTAGTATTACACCACAGGCTAGCAATCAGCCCCAGCATTTT. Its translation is CASSITPQASNQPQHF. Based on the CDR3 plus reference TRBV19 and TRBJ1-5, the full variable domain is DGGITQSPKYLFRKEGQNVTLSCEQNLNHDAMYWYRQDPGQGLRLIYYSQIVNDFQKGDIAEGYSVSREKKESFPLTVTSAQKNPTAFYLCASSITPQASNQPQHFGDGTRLSIL.

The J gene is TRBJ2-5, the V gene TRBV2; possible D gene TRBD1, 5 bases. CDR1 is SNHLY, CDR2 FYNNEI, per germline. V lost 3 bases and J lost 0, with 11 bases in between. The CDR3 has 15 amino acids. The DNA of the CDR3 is TGTGCCAGCAGTGAGGCAGGGCGGTACCAAGAGACCCAGTACTTC. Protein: CASSEAGRYQETQYF.

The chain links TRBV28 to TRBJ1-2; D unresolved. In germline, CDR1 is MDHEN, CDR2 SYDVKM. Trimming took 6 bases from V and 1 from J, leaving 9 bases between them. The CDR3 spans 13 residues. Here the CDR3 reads CASSPVDNYGYTF. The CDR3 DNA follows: TGTGCCAGCAGCCCGGTCGATAACTATGGCTACACCTTC.

Written as DNA, the CDR3 is TGTGCCAGCAGCGAGACTAGCGGGAGGCCGGAGCAGTTCTTC. Its translation is CASSETSGRPEQFF. This rearrangement joins TRBV7-6 to TRBJ2-1; 13 bases agree with TRBD2. The length of the CDR3 is 14 residues. After removal of 5 bases from V and 10 bases from J, the junction contained 5 bases not matched to a gene. Germline lookup yields CDR1 SGHVS and CDR2 FNYEAQ.

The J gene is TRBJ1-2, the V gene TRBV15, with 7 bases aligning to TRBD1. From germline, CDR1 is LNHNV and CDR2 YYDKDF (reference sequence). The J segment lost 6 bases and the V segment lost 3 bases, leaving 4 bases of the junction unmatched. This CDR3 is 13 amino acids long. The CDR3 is CATSSGGGDGYTF. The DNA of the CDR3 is TGTGCCACCAGCAGCGGAGGGGGCGATGGCTACACCTTC.

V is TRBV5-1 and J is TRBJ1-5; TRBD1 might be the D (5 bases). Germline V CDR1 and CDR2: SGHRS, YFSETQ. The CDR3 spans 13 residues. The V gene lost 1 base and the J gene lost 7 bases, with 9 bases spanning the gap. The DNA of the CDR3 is TGCGCCAGCAGCTTGATAGGGGAACAGCCCCAGCATTTT. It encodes CASSLIGEQPQHF.

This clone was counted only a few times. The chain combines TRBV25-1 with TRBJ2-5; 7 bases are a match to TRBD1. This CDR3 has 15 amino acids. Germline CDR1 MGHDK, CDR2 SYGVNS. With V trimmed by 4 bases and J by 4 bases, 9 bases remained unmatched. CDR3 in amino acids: CASSGIGTARETQYF. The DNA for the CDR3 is TGTGCCAGCAGTGGTATAGGGACAGCCCGAGAGACCCAGTACTTC.

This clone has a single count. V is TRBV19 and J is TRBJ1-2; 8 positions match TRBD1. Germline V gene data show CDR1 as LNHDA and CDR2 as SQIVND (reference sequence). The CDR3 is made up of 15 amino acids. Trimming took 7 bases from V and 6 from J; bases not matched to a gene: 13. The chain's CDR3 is CASKGGQAQGDGYTF. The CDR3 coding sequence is TGTGCCAGTAAAGGGGGACAGGCCCAGGGTGATGGCTACACCTTC. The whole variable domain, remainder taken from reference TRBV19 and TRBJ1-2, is DGGITQSPKYLFRKEGQNVTLSCEQNLNHDAMYWYRQDPGQGLRLIYYSQIVNDFQKGDIAEGYSVSREKKESFPLTVTSAQKNPTAFYLCASKGGQAQGDGYTFGSGTRLTVV.